These 15 T cell receptor beta chains originate from one sample sequenced in a study of blood T cells in healthy people across ages. Alongside a J-beta primer mix, a sample-barcoded 5' primer served in a second PCR lasting about 7 to 12 cycles. One entry per CDR3 protein results from TCRdb running MiXCR on the 5' RACE reads. The sample holds roughly 570,000 distinct CDR3 sequences, 27% seen once. The sample comprised blood. The receptors shown here come from a woman between 70 and 85 years old in good health.

This clonotype was found a few times. J is TRBJ2-1 and V is TRBV7-3; possibly TRBD1 for D (7 bases). CDR1 and CDR2 (germline): SGHTA, FQGTGA. The CDR3 consists of 15 residues. Deletions cut 3 bases from V and 4 bases from J, with 13 bases between. CDR3 bases: TGTGCCAGCAGCTTTCAGGGGGGCGTGTACAATGAGCAGTTCTTC. Protein sequence: CASSFQGGVYNEQFF. The variable domain in full, completed from reference TRBV7-3 and TRBJ2-1, reads GAGVSQTPSNKVTEKGKYVELRCDPISGHTALYWYRQSLGQGPEFLIYFQGTGAADDSGLPNDRFFAVRPEGSVSTLKIQRTERGDSAVYLCASSFQGGVYNEQFFGPGTRLTVL.

This sequence joins TRBV11-2 and TRBJ2-5; TRBD1 agrees at 10 bases. The germline CDR1 and CDR2 sequences are SGHAT and FQNNGV. The V and J ends lost 0 bases and 11 bases, in that order; junction bases with no gene match: 6. CDR3 length: 14 residues. The CDR3 region is CASSLDGTGDRQYF. The CDR3 nucleotides read TGTGCCAGCAGCTTAGATGGGACAGGGGATCGACAGTACTTC.

This clonotype was counted between two and nine times. The rearrangement joins TRBV13 to TRBJ2-3; D gene ambiguous. Germline V gene sequence: CDR1 PRHDT, CDR2 FYEKMQ (reference sequence). This CDR3 comprises 15 residues. The germline V and J ends were trimmed by 0 bases and 2 bases, with 9 bases remaining between them. DNA for the CDR3: TGTGCCAGCAGCTTAGGCCAGACCCACACAGATACGCAGTATTTT. This encodes CASSLGQTHTDTQYF.

This chain joins TRBV20-1 and TRBJ1-2; D is possibly TRBD1 (6 bases). V dropped 0 bases and J dropped 4 bases, with 15 bases sitting between them. The V gene's germline CDR1 is DFQATT and CDR2 SNEGSKA (reference sequence). The CDR3 sequence is 15 residues long. The CDR3 is CSARDNDGGGYGYTF. The CDR3 bases are TGCAGTGCTAGAGATAACGACGGGGGCGGCTATGGCTACACCTTC.

This sequence joins TRBV20-1 and TRBJ2-3, with TRBD1 matching over 9 bases. The CDR3 has 16 amino acids. Trimming removed 0 bases from V and 4 bases from J; junction bases left unmatched: 8. Germline lookup yields CDR1 DFQATT and CDR2 SNEGSKA (reference sequence). The CDR3: CSARDQQGAQADTQYF. The CDR3, as DNA: TGCAGTGCTAGAGACCAACAGGGGGCGCAGGCAGATACGCAGTATTTT.

The genes are TRBV7-2 and TRBJ1-1; no clear D. Trimming left V 0 bases short and J 0 bases short, with 8 bases between. The CDR3 covers 15 residues. The V gene's germline CDR1 is SGHTA and CDR2 FQGNSA. CDR3 residues: CASSLAWPVNTEAFF. CDR3 DNA sequence: TGTGCCAGCAGCTTAGCATGGCCGGTGAACACTGAAGCTTTCTTT.

This clonotype was seen many times. This rearrangement joins TRBV9 to TRBJ2-4; possible D gene TRBD2, 5 bases. CDR1 SGDLS and CDR2 YYNGEE come from the germline V gene. V lost 2 bases and J lost 6, with 15 bases in between. The CDR3 extends over 15 amino acids. DNA for the CDR3: TGTGCCAGCAGCGTTGAGCCCGGGATTCCAAACATTCAGTACTTC. Its protein product is CASSVEPGIPNIQYF.

This clonotype was recorded a few times. The chain joins TRBV7-2 to TRBJ1-4; D is possibly TRBD1 (6 bases). The CDR3 is 15 amino acids. Between the trimmed V and J ends, which lost 1 base and 8 bases, there was a span of 14 bases. CDR1 and CDR2 (germline): SGHTA, FQGNSA. The CDR3 DNA reads TGTGCCAGCAGCTTAGAACAGGGAGGAGAGGAAAAACTGTTTTTT. Translation: CASSLEQGGEEKLFF.

V and J are TRBV4-2 and TRBJ2-7; weak D call: TRBD1 (5 bases). Between the trimmed V and J ends, which lost 0 bases and 3 bases, there was a span of 9 bases. Germline V gene lookup returns CDR1 LGHNA and CDR2 YNFKEQ. The CDR3 covers 14 residues. CDR3 sequence reads: CASSQDLQGYEQYF. The CDR3 DNA is TGTGCCAGCAGCCAAGATCTCCAGGGCTACGAGCAGTACTTC.

The chain uses TRBV4-1 and TRBJ2-3, with TRBD2 identical over 14 bases. Germline CDR1 is MGHRA and CDR2 is YSYEKL. The V segment lost 4 bases and the J segment 5 bases; nucleotides outside the gene matches: 5. The length of the CDR3 is 16 residues. CDR3 sequence (DNA): TGCGCCAGCAGCCCGGGACTAGCGGGGGCCGGAGATACGCAGTATTTT. Its translation is CASSPGLAGAGDTQYF.

The V call is TRBV7-3, the J call TRBJ2-1; D remains unclear. Germline V gives CDR1 SGHTA, CDR2 FQGTGA. The V end lost 6 bases, the J end lost 6 bases, and 12 bases lay between the germline ends. The CDR3 extends over 13 amino acids. The CDR3 protein is CASSPRPGNEQFF. CDR3 nucleotides: TGTGCCAGCAGTCCTCGGCCCGGCAATGAGCAGTTCTTC. The full variable domain, completed using reference TRBV7-3 and TRBJ2-1, is GAGVSQTPSNKVTEKGKYVELRCDPISGHTALYWYRQSLGQGPEFLIYFQGTGAADDSGLPNDRFFAVRPEGSVSTLKIQRTERGDSAVYLCASSPRPGNEQFFGPGTRLTVL.

The rearrangement uses TRBV4-3 and TRBJ2-5, with TRBD1 matching over 7 bases. Germline V CDR1 and CDR2: LGHNA, YSLEER. The CDR3 length is 18 residues. Trimming took 1 base from V and 2 from J; bases not matched to a gene: 13. The CDR3 reads CASSQVRQGGPGQETQYF. DNA for the CDR3: TGCGCCAGCAGCCAAGTCAGACAGGGCGGGCCCGGTCAAGAGACCCAGTACTTC.

The V call is TRBV7-3, the J call TRBJ2-2; D is perhaps TRBD2 (6 bases). Trimming took off 5 bases at V and 5 bases at J, with 12 bases between the two ends. Germline CDR1 SGHTA, CDR2 FQGTGA. This CDR3 region has 14 residues. CDR3 DNA sequence: TGTGCCAGCAGCCCCGGTCGGGAGACCGGGGAGCTGTTTTTT. This translates into CASSPGRETGELFF.

The chain joins TRBV10-3 to TRBJ2-5; D is possibly TRBD1 (5 bases). The J call may be mistaken, given a closer DNA end match to TRBJ2-1. The CDR3 has 12 amino acids. The V gene's germline CDR1 is ENHRY and CDR2 SYGVKD. The CDR3 nucleotides are TGTGCCATCAGTCCTGGGGCTAATGAGCAGTTCTTC. Its protein is CAISPGANEQFF.

The chain carries TRBV7-9 and TRBJ2-1, with D tentatively TRBD2 (7 bases). The V end lost 0 bases, the J end lost 6 bases, and 12 bases lay between the germline ends. Germline CDR1 SEHNR, CDR2 FQNEAQ (reference sequence). The CDR3 length is 15 residues. The CDR3 coding sequence is TGTGCCAGCAGCTTAGCGGGGGGGCGTATCAATGAGCAGTTCTTC. This codes for CASSLAGGRINEQFF.